This TCR beta chain was found in a study of blood T cell repertoires in COVID-19. Turning to the study itself: COVID-19 samples, acute and convalescent, were from the United States, Italy and Spain. Sources were T cells, B-cell-depleted T cells, or PBMCs; the material itself was cDNA or gDNA.

Original processing methods: From reference gene primer amplification, estimates of nucleated cell counts were derived. Sequencing was performed with immunoSEQ multiplex PCR; in TCRdb, only in-frame clones are kept and a portion is missing. The V and J calls and clone size come from that table; D and trimming were worked out from the DNA. Here the sample spans 25,000 to 35,000 clones, around 83% being singletons. CDR1 and CDR2 (germline): KGHDR, SFDVKD. V was cut by 3 bases and J by 3 bases, with 10 bases left in between. The CDR3 covers 14 residues. The specimen sequenced was peripheral blood. This rearrangement joins TRBV24-1 to TRBJ1-2; D gene unclear. This TCR derives from a man between 65 and 80 years old with active COVID-19. DNA of the CDR3: TGTGCCACCAGTGATGGGTCGGACTACTATGGCTACACCTTC. It is translated as CATSDGSDYYGYTF.